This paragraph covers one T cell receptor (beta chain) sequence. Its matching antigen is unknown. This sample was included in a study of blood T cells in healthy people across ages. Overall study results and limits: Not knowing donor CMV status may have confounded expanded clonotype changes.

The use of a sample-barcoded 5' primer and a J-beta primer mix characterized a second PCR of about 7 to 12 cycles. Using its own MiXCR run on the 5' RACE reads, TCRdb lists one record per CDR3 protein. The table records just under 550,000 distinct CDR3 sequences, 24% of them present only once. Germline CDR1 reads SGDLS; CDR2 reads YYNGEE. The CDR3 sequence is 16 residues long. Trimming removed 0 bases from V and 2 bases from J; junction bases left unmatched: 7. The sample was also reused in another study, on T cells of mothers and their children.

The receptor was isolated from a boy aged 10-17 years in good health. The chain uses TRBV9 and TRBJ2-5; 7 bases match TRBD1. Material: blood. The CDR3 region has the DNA TGTGCCAGCAGCGTAGGCAGGACAGGACCACAAGAGACCCAGTACTTC. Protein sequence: CASSVGRTGPQETQYF.